The 29 T cell receptor beta chains reported below all come from one sample, sequenced in a study of OX40 agonist ivuxolimab in advanced cancers. Only in-frame clones appear in the TCRdb table, and some are missing; sequencing was by immunoSEQ multiplex PCR. There are nearly 85,000 clones in the sample; around 85% occur only once, and just under 2% lies in the top ten. The source material was CD4+ or CD8+ T cells sorted from blood, sampled in a trial of the OX40 agonist ivuxolimab. These receptors came from an adult with an advanced solid tumor such as melanoma, head and neck, liver or kidney cancer.

The J gene is TRBJ2-3, the V gene TRBV29-1; D gene uncertain. CDR1 SQVTM and CDR2 ANQGSEA come from the germline V gene. The length of the CDR3 is 14 residues. The germline V and J ends were trimmed by 7 bases and 0 bases, with 14 bases remaining between them. CDR3 protein: CSGDSISSTDTQYF. The DNA for the CDR3 is TGCAGCGGTGACTCCATTTCTAGCACAGATACGCAGTATTTT.

The chain employs TRBV7-3 and TRBJ1-1; weak D call: TRBD1 (6 bases). The CDR3 covers 15 residues. The germline V gene has CDR1 SGHTA and CDR2 FQGTGA. V shed 2 bases and J shed 7 bases, with 17 bases lying between them. Written as DNA, the CDR3 is TGTGCCAGCAGCTTATACAGGGTTGGTAACGGTGAAGCTTTCTTT. This sequence encodes CASSLYRVGNGEAFF.

The chain recombines TRBV4-2 with TRBJ2-5; no clear D gene. The V gene's germline CDR1 is LGHNA and CDR2 YNFKEQ. The ends were cut back, 4 bases at V and 1 base at J, with 10 bases in the middle. The CDR3 covers 14 residues. CDR3 coding DNA: TGTGCCAGCAGCCTTAAGGGCTTCCAAGAGACCCAGTACTTC. This translates into CASSLKGFQETQYF.

The chain links TRBV6-1 to TRBJ1-1; 10 positions agree with TRBD1. The CDR3 extends over 15 amino acids. Germline CDR1 reads MNHNS; CDR2 reads SASEGT. J gave up 11 bases and V 0 bases, and 9 bases lay outside the gene matches. DNA for the CDR3: TGTGCCAGCAGTGAAGCGGGGACAGGGGTAAGGTGGGCTTTCTTT. It yields the protein CASSEAGTGVRWAFF.

The V and J genes are TRBV2 and TRBJ2-7, with 8 bases matching TRBD1. The length of the CDR3 is 14 residues. CDR1 is SNHLY, CDR2 FYNNEI, per germline. Losses at the gene ends were 6 bases for V and 0 bases for J; bases not matched to a gene: 4. CDR3 residues: CASRAQGASYEQYF. The CDR3, as DNA: TGTGCCAGCAGAGCTCAGGGGGCCTCCTACGAGCAGTACTTC. The full variable domain, with the rest looked up from reference TRBV2 and TRBJ2-7, is EPEVTQTPSHQVTQMGQEVILRCVPISNHLYFYWYRQILGQKVEFLVSFYNNEISEKSEIFDDQFSVERPDGSNFTLKIRSTKLEDSAMYFCASRAQGASYEQYFGPGTRLTVT.

The chain joins TRBV5-1 to TRBJ2-2; D could derive from TRBD1 or TRBD2 (6 bases each). CDR3 length: 14 residues. Germline V gene sequence: CDR1 SGHRS, CDR2 YFSETQ. V lost 4 bases to trimming and J lost 5 bases, with 12 bases between them. Written as DNA, the CDR3 is TGCGCCAGCAGCCCCCGAGGGGGGACCGGGGAGCTGTTTTTT. Residues: CASSPRGGTGELFF.

The chain has TRBV5-1 and TRBJ1-3; D remains ambiguous. Germline V gene data show CDR1 as SGHRS and CDR2 as YFSETQ. The CDR3 consists of 15 residues. V lost 0 bases to trimming and J lost 0 bases, with 7 bases between them. The CDR3 nucleotides read TGCGCCAGCAGCTTGGAAGGGCGCTCTGGAAACACCATATATTTT. Its protein product is CASSLEGRSGNTIYF.

The chain recombines TRBV6-5 with TRBJ1-4; D is uncertain. The CDR3 length is 16 residues. Germline V gene lookup returns CDR1 MNHEY and CDR2 SVGAGI. The V gene lost 0 bases and the J gene lost 8 bases, with 16 bases spanning the gap. The CDR3 DNA reads TGTGCCAGCAGTTACTCGAGTAACCCCAAGGGAGAAAAACTGTTTTTT. Translating it yields CASSYSSNPKGEKLFF.

V usage is TRBV9 and J usage is TRBJ2-5; D gene ambiguous. In germline, CDR1 is SGDLS, CDR2 YYNGEE. CDR3 size: 14 residues. Trimming shortened V by 7 bases and J by 5 bases, and 18 bases separated the two germline ends. Here the CDR3 DNA reads TGTGCCAGCTCGGCCGCCCCGGATGTTGAGACCCAGTACTTC. Translation: CASSAAPDVETQYF.

V and J are TRBV5-4 and TRBJ1-1, with TRBD1 as a possible D gene (6 bases). Germline CDR1 is SGHNT and CDR2 is YYREEE (reference sequence). Trimming removed 4 bases from V and 5 bases from J, with 12 bases in between. The CDR3 has 13 residues. CDR3 amino acids: CASSPGQSTEAFF. For the CDR3, the DNA is TGTGCCAGCAGCCCTGGACAGTCTACTGAAGCTTTCTTT.

The chain joins TRBV6-1 to TRBJ2-3; tentatively, D is TRBD1 or TRBD2 (6 bases each). The CDR3 has 15 amino acids. The ends were cut back, 8 bases at V and 2 bases at J, with 17 bases in the middle. Germline V CDR1 and CDR2: MNHNS, SASEGT. Here the CDR3 DNA reads TGTGCCAGCGCCCTATTTGGGGGGCCCACAGATACGCAGTATTTT. Protein sequence: CASALFGGPTDTQYF.

The chain links TRBV11-3 to TRBJ2-1, with a tentative D call TRBD1 (5 bases). This CDR3 is built from 15 residues. Trimming took 5 bases from V and 1 from J, leaving 12 bases between them. Germline loops: CDR1 SGHNT, CDR2 YENEEA. In DNA, the CDR3 is TGTGCCAGCAGCCCCACCAGGGAATCCTACAATGAGCAGTTCTTC. Its protein is CASSPTRESYNEQFF.

This clone was counted a single time. V is TRBV9 and J is TRBJ2-7; D gene ambiguous. The V gene's germline CDR1 is SGDLS and CDR2 YYNGEE. The CDR3 has 15 amino acids. Trimming cost V 0 bases and J 0 bases, with 10 bases left between them. CDR3 sequence reads: CASSVAASSSYEQYF. CDR3 sequence (DNA): TGTGCCAGCAGCGTAGCTGCGTCAAGCTCCTACGAGCAGTACTTC. Looking up the rest from reference TRBV9 and TRBJ2-7 gives the full variable domain: DSGVTQTPKHLITATGQRVTLRCSPRSGDLSVYWYQQSLDQGLQFLIQYYNGEERAKGNILERFSAQQFPDLHSELNLSSLELGDSALYFCASSVAASSSYEQYFGPGTRLTVT.

The CDR3: CASASIQKRAFF. The CDR3 DNA reads as TGTGCTAGTGCGAGCATACAGAAAAGAGCTTTCTTT. The chain is built from TRBV12-5 and TRBJ1-1; D remains ambiguous. Germline V CDR1 and CDR2: LGHNT, FRNRAP. CDR3 size: 12 residues. Deletions cut 7 bases from V and 10 bases from J, with 16 bases between.

This chain uses TRBV7-3 with TRBJ2-3, with D unresolved. CDR3 length: 15 residues. The V gene lost 2 bases and the J gene lost 0 bases, with 9 bases spanning the gap. Germline V gene data show CDR1 as SGHTA and CDR2 as FQGTGA. CDR3 amino acids: CASSLLGTSTDTQYF. The CDR3 region has the DNA TGTGCCAGCAGCTTATTAGGAACTAGCACAGATACGCAGTATTTT.

The table lists this clone with a count of one. The chain couples TRBV6-1 to TRBJ2-3; TRBD2 matches at 9 bases. The CDR3 loop spans 16 amino acids. Per the germline V gene, CDR1 is MNHNS and CDR2 is SASEGT. Trimming removed 4 bases from V and 4 bases from J; junction bases left unmatched: 9. The CDR3, as DNA: TGTGCCAGCAGTGGAAGTGGGCGGGGGGGATCAGATACGCAGTATTTT. This codes for CASSGSGRGGSDTQYF.

This clone was counted a few times. The chain carries TRBV5-1 and TRBJ1-2; TRBD1 is a possible D gene (5 bases). CDR1 and CDR2 from the germline V gene are SGHRS and YFSETQ. Deletions cut 0 bases from V and 8 bases from J, with 14 bases between. This CDR3 is built from 14 residues. For the CDR3, the DNA is TGCGCCAGCAGCTTGGAACTGGGGGAGAGAGGCTACACCTTC. Amino acid sequence: CASSLELGERGYTF.

The rearrangement joins TRBV12-5 to TRBJ2-7, with TRBD1 as a possible D gene (5 bases). V gave up 0 bases and J gave up 1 base, with 13 bases separating them. Germline CDR1 LGHNT, CDR2 FRNRAP. The CDR3 consists of 16 residues. CDR3 sequence: CASGLVQVSGSYEQYF. CDR3 bases: TGTGCTAGTGGTTTGGTACAGGTAAGTGGTTCCTACGAGCAGTACTTC.

The CDR3 reads CASSREGYTQYF. In DNA form, the CDR3 reads TGTGCCAGCAGCCGGGAAGGCTATACGCAGTATTTT. V is TRBV6-5 and J is TRBJ2-3, with D possibly matching TRBD2 (5 bases). The V end was cut by 6 bases, the J end by 7 bases, with 11 bases between. Germline-derived CDR1 and CDR2 are MNHEY and SVGAGI. This CDR3 spans 12 amino acids.

This chain uses TRBV11-1 with TRBJ2-6; no firm D call. CDR1 is SGHAT, CDR2 FQDESV, per germline (reference sequence). V lost 5 bases to trimming and J lost 2 bases, with 13 bases between them. The CDR3 extends over 16 amino acids. Here the CDR3 reads CASSPAGQTGANVLTF. As DNA, the CDR3 is TGTGCCAGCAGCCCAGCCGGGCAGACTGGGGCCAACGTCCTGACTTTC.

This clone was picked up one time. The gene calls are TRBV9 and TRBJ1-4; no clear D. Trimming shortened V by 0 bases and J by 4 bases, and 10 bases separated the two germline ends. Per the germline V gene, CDR1 is SGDLS and CDR2 is YYNGEE. The CDR3 is 15 amino acids. CDR3 in DNA: TGTGCCAGCAGCGTAGAAGACGGTTATAATGAAAAACTGTTTTTT. This sequence encodes CASSVEDGYNEKLFF.

About this clone: The junction does not match germline at one end; this may be a read error. CDR3 bases: TGTGCCAGCAGTTACCAAGACAGGGGAAAACCCCACTTC. Amino acids: CASSYQDRGKPHF. This chain links TRBV6-5 with TRBJ2-5; 8 bases match TRBD1. Germline V gene lookup returns CDR1 MNHEY and CDR2 SVGAGI. This CDR3 is built from 13 residues.

The chain carries TRBV5-4 and TRBJ2-3; D not certain. From germline, CDR1 is SGHNT and CDR2 YYREEE (reference sequence). The germline V and J ends were trimmed by 3 bases and 2 bases, with 1 base remaining between them. The CDR3 totals 11 residues. Here the CDR3 DNA reads TGTGCCAGCAGCTCCACAGATACGCAGTATTTT. Protein sequence: CASSSTDTQYF.

A remark on this clone: This CDR3 is also generated by other DNA sequences in the sample. The genes are TRBV2 and TRBJ1-4; the D is unclear. The CDR3 runs to 15 residues. V was trimmed by 1 base and J by 0 bases, leaving 6 bases between them. The germline gives CDR1 SNHLY, CDR2 FYNNEI. The CDR3 DNA follows: TGTGCCAGCAGTGAAGACAGTGCAACTAATGAAAAACTGTTTTTT. This gives the protein CASSEDSATNEKLFF. Variable domain in full (rest from reference TRBV2 and TRBJ1-4): EPEVTQTPSHQVTQMGQEVILRCVPISNHLYFYWYRQILGQKVEFLVSFYNNEISEKSEIFDDQFSVERPDGSNFTLKIRSTKLEDSAMYFCASSEDSATNEKLFFGSGTQLSVL.

The chain links TRBV19 to TRBJ2-2; D may be TRBD2 (5 bases). V lost 3 bases, J lost 0 bases, and 11 bases lay in between. CDR1 LNHDA and CDR2 SQIVND come from the germline V gene (reference sequence). This CDR3 is built from 16 residues. For the CDR3, the DNA is TGTGCCAGTAGTATCTTCGGGGAATCGAACACCGGGGAGCTGTTTTTT. Translation gives CASSIFGESNTGELFF.

This chain's CDR3 is CASIGTDRGGQYF. CDR3 DNA sequence: TGCGCCAGCATCGGGACTGACCGGGGGGGGCAGTACTTC. This chain links TRBV10-2 with TRBJ2-7, with TRBD2 matching 8 bases. Germline CDR1 is WSHSY and CDR2 is SAAADI. V was clipped by 7 bases and J by 9 bases; unmatched bases: 11. This CDR3 comprises 13 residues.

This clone was detected only once. J is TRBJ2-1 and V is TRBV27, with D possibly being TRBD2 (6 bases). V lost 6 bases to trimming and J lost 1 base, with 16 bases between them. Germline V gene sequence: CDR1 MNHEY, CDR2 SMNVEV (reference sequence). This CDR3 is built from 16 residues. The CDR3 nucleotides read TGTGCCAGCAGCCCTTGGGTCGGGGGATCCTACAATGAGCAGTTCTTC. Its translation is CASSPWVGGSYNEQFF.

Only one count was recorded for this clone. The V call is TRBV29-1, the J call TRBJ1-2; D might be TRBD1 (5 bases). V lost 6 bases to trimming and J lost 10 bases, with 18 bases between them. CDR3 size: 12 residues. The germline V gene encodes CDR1 SQVTM and CDR2 ANQGSEA. The CDR3 nucleotides are TGCAGCGTGGGGACGCACAGCGAAATCTACACCTTC. Protein sequence: CSVGTHSEIYTF.

J is TRBJ1-2 and V is TRBV15, with 7 bases aligning to TRBD1. The CDR3 loop spans 16 amino acids. The V gene end was trimmed by 0 bases and the J gene end by 7 bases; junction bases not matched to a gene: 11. Per the germline V gene, CDR1 is LNHNV and CDR2 is YYDKDF (reference sequence). CDR3 protein: CATSRDRDSTRRGYTF. Written as DNA, the CDR3 is TGTGCCACCAGCAGAGATCGGGACAGCACCCGGCGTGGCTACACCTTC.